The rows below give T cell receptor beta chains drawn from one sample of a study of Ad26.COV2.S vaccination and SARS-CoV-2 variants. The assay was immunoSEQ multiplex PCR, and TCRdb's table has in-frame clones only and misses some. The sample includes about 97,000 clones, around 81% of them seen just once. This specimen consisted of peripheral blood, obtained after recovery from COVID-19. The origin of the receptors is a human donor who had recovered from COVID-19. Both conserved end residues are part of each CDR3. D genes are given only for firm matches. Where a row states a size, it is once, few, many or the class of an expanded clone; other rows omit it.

CDR3: CASSYDSKAFF
DNA: TGTGCCAGCAGTTACGACAGCAAAGCTTTCTTT
size: few
J: TRBJ1-1
D: NA
V: TRBV6-5

CDR3: CASSGQTNYGYTF
DNA: TGTGCCAGCAGTGGACAGACTAACTATGGCTACACCTTC
size: NA
J: TRBJ1-2
D: NA
V: TRBV2

CDR3: CASSEVRSYEQYF
DNA: TGTGCCAGCAGTGAGGTCCGATCCTACGAGCAGTACTTC
size: NA
J: TRBJ2-7
D: NA
V: TRBV6-1

CDR3: CSVETGQVGYGYTF
DNA: TGCAGCGTTGAAACGGGACAGGTCGGGTATGGCTACACCTTC
size: NA
J: TRBJ1-2
D: TRBD1
V: TRBV29-1

CDR3: CASSVAGFRVSNTGELFF
DNA: TGTGCCAGCAGTGTAGCAGGTTTCCGAGTCTCCAACACCGGGGAGCTGTTTTTT
size: NA
J: TRBJ2-2
D: NA
V: TRBV6-1

CDR3: CASSEAPGLDYGYTF
DNA: TGCGCCAGCAGCGAGGCCCCGGGCCTCGACTATGGCTACACCTTC
size: NA
J: TRBJ1-2
D: NA
V: TRBV5-1

CDR3: CASSLVSSAAETQYF
DNA: TGCGCCAGCAGCTTGGTGTCTAGCGCCGCGGAGACCCAGTACTTC
size: NA
J: TRBJ2-5
D: NA
V: TRBV5-1

CDR3: CASSLDTAGANYGYTF
DNA: TGCGCCAGCAGCTTGGATACGGCCGGAGCTAACTATGGCTACACCTTC
size: NA
J: TRBJ1-2
D: NA
V: TRBV5-1

CDR3: CASTIDQHGELFF
DNA: TGTGCCAGCACAATAGACCAACACGGGGAGCTGTTTTTT
size: NA
J: TRBJ2-2
D: NA
V: TRBV6-5

CDR3: CASSPGQGAREQYF
DNA: TGTGCCAGTAGTCCAGGACAGGGGGCGAGGGAGCAGTACTTC
size: NA
J: TRBJ2-7
D: TRBD1
V: TRBV19

CDR3: CASSLASGGGHNTGELFF
DNA: TGTGCCAGCAGCTTGGCCTCAGGGGGGGGTCATAACACCGGGGAGCTGTTTTTT
size: NA
J: TRBJ2-2
D: NA
V: TRBV5-4

CDR3: CASSEIRGQPQHF
DNA: TGTGCCAGCAGTGAGATCCGGGGTCAGCCCCAGCATTTT
size: NA
J: TRBJ1-5
D: NA
V: TRBV6-1

CDR3: CASITGVDGGYTF
DNA: TGTGCCAGCATAACAGGGGTGGATGGTGGCTACACCTTC
size: NA
J: TRBJ1-2
D: TRBD1
V: TRBV2

CDR3: CASSPAPGDTQYF
DNA: TGTGCCAGCAGCCCGGCGCCGGGAGATACGCAGTATTTT
size: NA
J: TRBJ2-3
D: NA
V: TRBV11-2

CDR3: CASSLLQWSGYTF
DNA: TGTGCCAGCAGTTTACTTCAATGGAGTGGCTACACCTTC
size: NA
J: TRBJ1-2
D: NA
V: TRBV27

CDR3: CAWSRDIYTDTQYF
DNA: TGTGCCTGGAGTAGGGACATCTACACAGATACGCAGTATTTT
size: NA
J: TRBJ2-3
D: NA
V: TRBV30

CDR3: CASRSLMNTGELFF
DNA: TGTGCCAGCCGCTCCCTGATGAACACCGGGGAGCTGTTTTTT
size: NA
J: TRBJ2-2
D: NA
V: TRBV11-2

CDR3: CSVEDLSMNTEAFF
DNA: TGCAGCGTTGAAGATCTGTCGATGAACACTGAAGCTTTCTTT
size: NA
J: TRBJ1-1
D: NA
V: TRBV29-1

CDR3: CASSLFGANVLTF
DNA: TGTGCCAGCAGCCTCTTTGGGGCCAACGTCCTGACTTTC
size: few
J: TRBJ2-6
D: NA
V: TRBV11-2

CDR3: CASSVTTGGTDRAFF
DNA: TGTGCCAGCAGCGTCACTACAGGGGGCACCGATAGAGCTTTCTTT
size: few
J: TRBJ1-1
D: TRBD1
V: TRBV2

CDR3: CASSIGTGGGSEAFF
DNA: TGCGCCAGCAGCATTGGGACAGGGGGAGGCTCTGAAGCTTTCTTT
size: NA
J: TRBJ1-1
D: TRBD1
V: TRBV5-1

CDR3: CASKGPGDEKLFF
DNA: TGTGCCAGCAAGGGCCCGGGGGATGAAAAACTGTTTTTT
size: few
J: TRBJ1-4
D: NA
V: TRBV6-5

CDR3: CATLPQPNTEAFF
DNA: TGTGCCACCCTGCCGCAGCCGAACACTGAAGCTTTCTTT
size: NA
J: TRBJ1-1
D: NA
V: TRBV2

CDR3: CASSQDRDTEAFF
DNA: TGCGCCAGCAGCCAAGACAGGGACACTGAAGCTTTCTTT
size: once
J: TRBJ1-1
D: NA
V: TRBV4-3

CDR3: CASSLGLAGEETQYF
DNA: TGTGCCAGCAGTCTTGGACTAGCGGGGGAAGAGACCCAGTACTTC
size: NA
J: TRBJ2-5
D: TRBD2
V: TRBV28

CDR3: CASSLVSGRWTDTQYF
DNA: TGTGCCAGCAGCTTGGTTAGCGGGAGGTGGACAGATACGCAGTATTTT
size: NA
J: TRBJ2-3
D: TRBD2
V: TRBV5-4

CDR3: CASSQAGTGDGTGELFF
DNA: TGTGCCAGCAGCCAAGCGGGGACAGGGGATGGCACCGGGGAGCTGTTTTTT
size: NA
J: TRBJ2-2
D: TRBD1
V: TRBV4-2

CDR3: CASSLASGVAEKLFF
DNA: TGTGCCAGCAGCTTGGCCTCCGGGGTGGCTGAAAAACTGTTTTTT
size: NA
J: TRBJ1-4
D: NA
V: TRBV5-4

CDR3: CASSQDWGQPQHF
DNA: TGTGCCAGCAGCCAAGACTGGGGTCAGCCCCAGCATTTT
size: NA
J: TRBJ1-5
D: NA
V: TRBV3-1/TRBV3-2

CDR3: CASSFGGGTGTTYEQYF
DNA: TGTGCCAGCAGCTTTGGGGGCGGGACAGGGACCACCTACGAGCAGTACTTC
size: NA
J: TRBJ2-7
D: TRBD1
V: TRBV11-2

CDR3: CASRRIDRGGEKLFF
DNA: TGTGCCAGCAGGCGAATTGACAGGGGGGGTGAAAAACTGTTTTTT
size: NA
J: TRBJ1-4
D: TRBD1
V: TRBV2